This TCR beta chain appears in the sequencing data of a study of cytomegalovirus exposure and HLA in healthy donors. Study details: Most donors, 80% to 90% of approximately 400 genotyped, fell in the Caucasian-associated ancestry cluster.

V trimming: 3 bases; J trimming: 3 bases; junction bases outside the gene matches: 7. This CDR3 has 16 residues. Germline CDR1 LGHNA, CDR2 YNFKEQ. The PCR employed 60 Vbeta primers together with 13 Jbeta primers. The protocol was immunoSEQ multiplex PCR, while the TCRdb copy is restricted to in-frame clones and leaves out a portion. In the table there are roughly 170,000 clones, around four fifths of which are singletons. Input material: PBMCs. This chain links TRBV4-2 with TRBJ2-1; 8 positions match TRBD2. The origin of this receptor is a young woman in good health and CMV-seropositive. For the CDR3, the DNA is TGTGCCAGCAGCCAGGGACCGGGACTAGTCTACAATGAGCAGTTCTTC. Encoded protein: CASSQGPGLVYNEQFF.